This TCR beta chain appears in the sequencing data of a study of OX40 agonist ivuxolimab in advanced cancers. Germline V lookup: CDR1 SGHDT, CDR2 YYEEEE. There are 16 residues in the CDR3. Profiled with immunoSEQ multiplex PCR; TCRdb holds only in-frame clones, not every one. The table records some 45,000 clones, 86% of them present only once. Enrollment shut out patients with autoimmune disease history or systemic immunosuppression. A word on this clone: Its matching antigen is unknown. Mismatch with germline at one junction end may stem from a read error.

Study-wide findings and caveats: The authors also found low normalized T-cell clonal expansion in some nonresponders. Antigen targets of the expanded peripheral T cells went undetermined.

Here the sequenced sample was CD4+ or CD8+ T cells sorted from blood, taken in a trial of the OX40 agonist ivuxolimab. This chain connects TRBV5-6 to TRBJ2-7; 7 bases fit TRBD2. The sequence came from an adult with an advanced solid tumor such as melanoma, head and neck, liver or kidney cancer. In nucleotides, the CDR3 is TGTGCCAGCAGCTTGAGTTTCGTTACTGGGGAGGGGCCTCCGGACTTC. Translation: CASSLSFVTGEGPPDF.